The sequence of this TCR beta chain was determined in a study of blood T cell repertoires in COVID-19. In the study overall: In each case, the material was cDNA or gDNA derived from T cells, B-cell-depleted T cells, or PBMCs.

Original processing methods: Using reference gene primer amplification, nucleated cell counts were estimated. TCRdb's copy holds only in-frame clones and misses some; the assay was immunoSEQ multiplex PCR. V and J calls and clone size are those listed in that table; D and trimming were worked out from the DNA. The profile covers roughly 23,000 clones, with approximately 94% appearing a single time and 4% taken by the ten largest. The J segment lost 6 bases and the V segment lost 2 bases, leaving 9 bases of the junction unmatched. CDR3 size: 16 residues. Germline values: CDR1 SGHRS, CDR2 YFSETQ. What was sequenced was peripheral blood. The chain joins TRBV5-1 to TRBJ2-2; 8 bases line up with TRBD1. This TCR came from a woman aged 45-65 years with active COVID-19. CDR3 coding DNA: TGCGCCAGCAGCTTTTCTGGGACAGGTCTTGCCGGGGAGCTGTTTTTT. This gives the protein CASSFSGTGLAGELFF.